This entry concerns a single T cell receptor beta chain. The V and J ends lost 1 base and 4 bases respectively, with 10 bases between them. This CDR3 comprises 14 residues. Germline CDR1 is KGHSH and CDR2 is LQKENI. The sample belongs to a study of blood T cell repertoires in COVID-19. Study details: Donors in the United States, Italy and Spain gave samples during acute or convalescent COVID-19. T cells, B-cell-depleted T cells, or PBMCs provided the cDNA or gDNA that served as material.

Original handling: Reference gene primer amplification in the assay estimated nucleated cell counts. Data came from immunoSEQ multiplex PCR; TCRdb stores just in-frame clones and leaves some out. V and J calls and clone size are as listed in that table; D and trimming were resolved from the DNA. This sample has 40,000 to 55,000 clones; about 84% occur once, and the top ten carry 14% to 15%. Sequenced input: peripheral blood. The TCR originated in a human donor in a cohort sampled during active COVID-19. J is TRBJ1-2 and V is TRBV18, with D possibly matching TRBD1 (6 bases). The CDR3 DNA reads TGTGCCAGCTCACCACAGAGGACAGTCTATGGCTACACCTTC. Residues: CASSPQRTVYGYTF. Based on the CDR3 plus reference TRBV18 and TRBJ1-2, the full variable domain is NAGVMQNPRHLVRRRGQEARLRCSPMKGHSHVYWYRQLPEEGLKFMVYLQKENIIDESGMPKERFSAEFPKEGPSILRIQQVVRGDSAAYFCASSPQRTVYGYTFGSGTRLTVV.